The T cell receptor (beta chain) described here comes from a study of blood T cell repertoires in COVID-19. Study summary: The analysed material was cDNA or gDNA that came from T cells, B-cell-depleted T cells, or PBMCs.

The CDR3 extends over 13 amino acids. The V end was cut by 7 bases, the J end by 1 base, with 8 bases between. CDR1 is SGHNT and CDR2 is YYREEE in the germline V gene (reference sequence). Patients of the Seattle cohort, enrolled during active infection, were followed longitudinally. Authors' methods: Reference gene primer amplification gave estimated nucleated cell counts. The data were produced by immunoSEQ multiplex PCR, yet TCRdb's version contains in-frame clones alone and is incomplete. The DNA gave D and trimming, while V, J and clone size come from that table. The sample comprises fewer than 30,000 clones, over 75% of which are singletons, and 25% to 30% rests with the top ten.

The sequenced sample consisted of peripheral blood. V gene TRBV5-4 combines with J gene TRBJ2-2; D is possibly TRBD1 (6 bases). The sequence derives from a woman of 80 years or more with COVID-19, enrolled during active disease. CDR3 sequence: CASGGQNTGELFF. The CDR3 nucleotides read TGTGCCAGCGGGGGACAGAACACCGGGGAGCTGTTTTTT.